This is a list of T cell receptor beta chains from one sample in a study of OX40 agonist ivuxolimab in advanced cancers. Using immunoSEQ multiplex PCR, the repertoire was profiled, and TCRdb retains in-frame clones only, with some absent. Counted here are approximately 70,000 clones, roughly 90% occurring once; the ten biggest clones make up around 0.98%. The sample was CD4+ or CD8+ T cells sorted from blood, taken in a trial of the OX40 agonist ivuxolimab. The receptors were sampled from an adult with an advanced solid tumor such as melanoma, head and neck, liver or kidney cancer. Both conserved end residues are part of each CDR3. A D gene is named only where the DNA matches it firmly. Clone size appears in some rows only: once, few, many, or a class for an expanded clone.

>TRBJ2-5|-|-|TRBV5-1
CASSLANVQQETQYF
TGCGCCAGCAGCTTGGCCAACGTACAACAGGAGACCCAGTACTTC
>TRBJ1-3|-|TRBD1|TRBV5-1
CASRPTTGTGNTIYF
TGCGCCAGCCGCCCAACGACAGGGACTGGAAACACCATATATTTT
>TRBJ2-5|-|-|TRBV5-5
CASSFWNQETQYF
TGTGCCAGCAGCTTCTGGAATCAAGAGACCCAGTACTTC
>TRBJ2-3|-|-|TRBV4-2
CASSQPQGVGTDTQYF
TGTGCCAGCAGCCAACCACAGGGTGTGGGGACAGATACGCAGTATTTT
>TRBJ2-7|-|TRBD2|TRBV25-1
CASSGGLAGVRSYEQYF
TGTGCCAGCAGTGGAGGTCTAGCGGGCGTGCGCTCCTACGAGCAGTACTTC
>TRBJ1-1|once|TRBD1|TRBV11-3
CASSLEGAGGVMNTEAFF
TGTGCCAGCAGCTTAGAGGGGGCAGGGGGCGTCATGAACACTGAAGCTTTCTTT
>TRBJ2-5|-|-|TRBV27
CASSLWRGGIQETQYF
TGTGCCAGCAGTTTATGGAGGGGGGGGATACAAGAGACCCAGTACTTC
>TRBJ1-1|-|-|TRBV5-1
CASSWEMGTGTEAFF
TGCGCCAGCAGCTGGGAGATGGGGACGGGGACTGAAGCTTTCTTT
>TRBJ2-7|-|TRBD2|TRBV6-1
CASRGGRALYEQYF
TGTGCCAGCCGAGGCGGGAGGGCCCTCTACGAGCAGTACTTC
>TRBJ2-4|-|TRBD2|TRBV30
CASSAVGGENIQYF
TGTGCCTCCTCGGCGGTGGGGGGGGAAAACATTCAGTACTTC
>TRBJ1-2|-|-|TRBV28
CASSFRLGYTF
TGTGCCAGCAGTTTTAGGCTCGGCTACACCTTC
>TRBJ1-2|-|TRBD1|TRBV4-2
CASSLLGSQGDYGYTF
TGTGCCAGCAGCCTCTTGGGAAGTCAGGGGGACTATGGCTACACCTTC
>TRBJ2-3|-|-|TRBV28
CASSFSNTDTQYF
TGTGCCAGCAGTTTTAGTAACACAGATACGCAGTATTTT
>TRBJ2-5|-|-|TRBV2
CASSRDSQETQYF
TGTGCCAGCAGCAGGGACTCCCAAGAGACCCAGTACTTC
>TRBJ2-2|-|-|TRBV7-2
CASSSRGELFF
TGTGCCAGCAGCTCCCGGGGGGAGCTGTTTTTT
>TRBJ1-2|-|TRBD1|TRBV5-4
CASSWGDRGYGYTF
TGTGCCAGCAGCTGGGGGGACAGGGGCTATGGCTACACCTTC
>TRBJ1-4|-|-|TRBV12-5
CASGSRVATNEKLFF
TGTGCTAGTGGTTCCCGGGTTGCAACTAATGAAAAACTGTTTTTT
>TRBJ2-2|-|TRBD1|TRBV18
CASSPSTGEAGELFF
TGTGCCAGCTCACCATCGACAGGGGAAGCCGGGGAGCTGTTTTTT
>TRBJ2-7|-|-|TRBV6-5
CASSARTDSYEQYF
TGTGCCAGCAGTGCTAGGACGGACTCCTACGAGCAGTACTTC
>TRBJ2-5|once|-|TRBV7-3
CASSPTGTQETQYF
TGTGCCAGCAGCCCGACCGGGACGCAGGAGACCCAGTACTTC
>TRBJ2-5|-|-|TRBV6-5
CASSSSWRAETQYF
TGTGCCAGCAGTTCCTCGTGGCGCGCGGAGACCCAGTACTTC
>TRBJ2-7|-|TRBD2|TRBV5-4
CASSLGTRGYEQYF
TGTGCCAGCAGCCTAGGGACTAGAGGCTACGAGCAGTACTTC